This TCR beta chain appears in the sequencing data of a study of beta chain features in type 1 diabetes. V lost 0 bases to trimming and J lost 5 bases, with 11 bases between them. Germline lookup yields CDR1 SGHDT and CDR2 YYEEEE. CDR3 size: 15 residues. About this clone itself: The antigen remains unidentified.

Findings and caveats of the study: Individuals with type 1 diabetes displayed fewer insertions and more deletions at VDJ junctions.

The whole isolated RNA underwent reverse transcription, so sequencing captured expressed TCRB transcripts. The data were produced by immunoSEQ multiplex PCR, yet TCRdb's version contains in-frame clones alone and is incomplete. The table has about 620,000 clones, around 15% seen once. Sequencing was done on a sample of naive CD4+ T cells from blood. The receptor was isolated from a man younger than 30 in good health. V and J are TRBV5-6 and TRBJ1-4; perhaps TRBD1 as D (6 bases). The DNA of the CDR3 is TGTGCCAGCAGCTTGGGGGTAACAGGGAATGAAAAACTGTTTTTT. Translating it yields CASSLGVTGNEKLFF.